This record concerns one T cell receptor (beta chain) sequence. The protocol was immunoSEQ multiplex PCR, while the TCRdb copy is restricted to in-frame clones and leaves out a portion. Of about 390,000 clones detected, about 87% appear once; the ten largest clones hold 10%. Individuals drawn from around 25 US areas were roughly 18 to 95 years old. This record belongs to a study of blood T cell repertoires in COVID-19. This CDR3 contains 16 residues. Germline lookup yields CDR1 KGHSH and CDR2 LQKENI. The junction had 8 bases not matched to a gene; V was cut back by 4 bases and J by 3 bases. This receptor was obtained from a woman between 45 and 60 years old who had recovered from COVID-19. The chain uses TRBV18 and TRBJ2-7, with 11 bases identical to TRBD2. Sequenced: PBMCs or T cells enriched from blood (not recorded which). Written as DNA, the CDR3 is TGTGCCAGCTCACAGACTAGCGGGAAGGGAAGCTACGAGCAGTACTTC. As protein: CASSQTSGKGSYEQYF.